This TCR beta chain comes out of a study of CD8+ T cells in alopecia areata. Across the study: Tofacitinib therapy lasting 6 to 18 months was followed by 6 months off drug.

Sample treatment: oral pan-JAK inhibitor, 5-10 mg twice daily. Peripheral blood and lesional scalp punch biopsies were taken from alopecia areata patients. The CDR3 extends over 16 amino acids. Germline-derived CDR1 and CDR2 are MNHEY and SVGAGI. V lost 5 bases and J 0 bases, leaving 16 bases between the germline ends. Sequencing used cDNA as its template, made by extracting RNA and reverse transcribing it. Profiling relied on immunoSEQ multiplex PCR, and the TCRdb table lists in-frame clones only, not all of them. Altogether fewer than 200,000 clones are present, 60% being singletons, with the ten largest covering 13% to 15%.

This TCR came from a human donor with alopecia areata. Sequenced here: CD4+ T cells sorted from blood, sampled at week 24, from a patient treated with tofacitinib. This chain connects TRBV6-5 to TRBJ1-1; possible D gene TRBD1, 6 bases. The CDR3 nucleotides read TGTGCCAGCAGTAACTATGAGGGGGGAATGAACACTGAAGCTTTCTTT. It specifies CASSNYEGGMNTEAFF.